The clone carrying this T cell receptor (beta chain) was seen a handful of times. The antigen is unknown. Individuals who donated were healthy Caucasians from Russia aged roughly 6 to 95. Germline V CDR1 and CDR2: SGHTA, FQGNSA. CDR3 length equals 15 residues. The V and J ends lost 4 bases and 13 bases, in that order; junction bases with no gene match: 14. A second PCR, run for about 7 to 12 cycles, used a sample-barcoded 5' primer plus a J-beta primer mix. Using its own MiXCR run on the 5' RACE reads, TCRdb lists one record per CDR3 protein. Among fewer than 700,000 distinct CDR3 sequences, more than 45% were seen once, and the ten largest hold approximately 25%. The data were taken from a study of blood T cells in healthy people across ages. Study observations and caveats: Those diversity estimates obtained from one million T cells were thought to be underestimates.

V and J are TRBV7-2 and TRBJ2-1; 9 nucleotides line up with TRBD2. The sample consisted of blood. This receptor was taken from a man older than 75 in good health. CDR3 sequence: CASSWGTGSGGIQFF. DNA of the CDR3: TGTGCCAGCAGCTGGGGGACGGGTAGCGGGGGAATTCAGTTCTTC.